A selection of T cell receptor beta chains follows, all from one sample in a study of blood T cell repertoires in COVID-19. The protocol was immunoSEQ multiplex PCR, while the TCRdb copy is restricted to in-frame clones and leaves out a portion. The sample comprises about 190,000 clones, about 90% of which are singletons, and about 0.58% rests with the top ten. Material for sequencing was peripheral blood. The origin of the receptors is a man aged 45-60 years with acute or convalescent COVID-19. The CDR3 runs from the conserved cysteine through the conserved F or W. A D gene is named only where the DNA matches it firmly. Only some rows state a clone size, as once, few, many or a class for expanded clones.

v_call,j_call,clone_size,d_call,cdr3_aa,cdr3_nt
TRBV18,TRBJ2-1,NA,NA,CASSPLLGAQNEQFF,TGTGCCAGCTCACCCCTACTGGGGGCGCAGAATGAGCAGTTCTTC
TRBV2,TRBJ2-2,NA,TRBD1,CASSTQGASGELFF,TGTGCCAGCAGTACACAGGGGGCGAGCGGGGAGCTGTTTTTT
TRBV2,TRBJ2-2,NA,NA,CASSERAGRGGELFF,TGTGCCAGCAGTGAACGAGCGGGCCGGGGCGGGGAGCTGTTTTTT
TRBV10-3,TRBJ2-1,NA,NA,CAISDAERPYNEQFF,TGTGCCATCAGTGATGCGGAACGGCCTTACAATGAGCAGTTCTTC
TRBV7-8,TRBJ1-1,few,NA,CASSRFLGDTNNGEAFF,TGTGCCAGCAGCCGTTTTCTAGGGGACACTAATAACGGTGAAGCTTTCTTT
TRBV5-6,TRBJ2-1,NA,NA,CASSLVSGFGNEQFF,TGTGCCAGCAGCTTGGTTAGCGGTTTCGGGAATGAGCAGTTCTTC
TRBV24-1,TRBJ1-5,NA,TRBD1,CATSEITGVHQPQHF,TGTGCCACCAGTGAGATTACAGGGGTCCATCAGCCCCAGCATTTT
TRBV5-5,TRBJ1-1,NA,TRBD1,CASSHIQGDYTEAFF,TGTGCCAGCAGCCATATCCAGGGGGATTATACTGAAGCTTTCTTT
TRBV28,TRBJ1-5,once,NA,CASSFPGMRPQHF,TGTGCCAGCAGTTTTCCGGGAATGAGGCCCCAGCATTTT
TRBV7-8,TRBJ2-1,once,TRBD2,CASSLSWASGTSTSYNEQFF,TGTGCCAGCAGCTTAAGTTGGGCTAGCGGGACCTCGACCTCCTACAATGAGCAGTTCTTC
TRBV7-8,TRBJ2-7,NA,TRBD1,CASSLGPGTAAYEQYF,TGTGCCAGCAGCTTAGGACCCGGGACAGCCGCCTACGAGCAGTACTTC
TRBV7-9,TRBJ2-1,NA,TRBD2,CASSWGLAGGNEQFF,TGTGCCAGCAGCTGGGGACTAGCGGGAGGGAATGAGCAGTTCTTC
TRBV5-6,TRBJ1-2,NA,TRBD1,CASSFGQGLANYGYTF,TGTGCCAGCAGCTTTGGACAGGGGCTAGCTAACTATGGCTACACCTTC
TRBV6-2/TRBV6-3,TRBJ2-7,NA,NA,CASSYSTEPYEQYF,TGTGCCAGCAGTTACTCGACAGAGCCCTACGAGCAGTACTTC
TRBV2,TRBJ2-1,NA,TRBD2,CASSSTSGTYNEQFF,TGTGCCAGCAGTTCGACTAGCGGGACTTACAATGAGCAGTTCTTC
TRBV7-3,TRBJ2-1,NA,TRBD1,CASSAGQGGNEQFF,TGTGCCAGCAGCGCCGGACAGGGGGGAAATGAGCAGTTCTTC
TRBV5-6,TRBJ2-1,once,TRBD2,CASSLPSGTYNEQFF,TGTGCCAGCAGCTTGCCTAGCGGAACCTACAATGAGCAGTTCTTC
TRBV18,TRBJ1-1,NA,NA,CASSAGQNTEAFF,TGTGCCAGCTCAGCAGGACAGAACACTGAAGCTTTCTTT
TRBV14,TRBJ2-6,NA,TRBD1,CASSPQGAWIGSGANVLTF,TGTGCCAGCAGCCCACAGGGGGCGTGGATCGGCTCTGGGGCCAACGTCCTGACTTTC
TRBV6-5,TRBJ2-7,NA,NA,CASSYSGSDFSYEQYF,TGTGCCAGCAGTTACTCGGGGTCGGACTTCTCCTACGAGCAGTACTTC
TRBV20-1,TRBJ1-2,NA,NA,CSARRGGGYTF,TGCAGTGCTAGAAGGGGAGGTGGCTACACCTTC
TRBV6-5,TRBJ1-4,NA,TRBD1,CASSRDSNEKLFF,TGTGCCAGCAGCCGGGACAGTAATGAAAAACTGTTTTTT
TRBV29-1,TRBJ2-5,NA,TRBD1,CSAQGDGAAPQETQYF,TGCAGCGCCCAGGGGGACGGGGCAGCCCCACAAGAGACCCAGTACTTC
TRBV28,TRBJ1-1,NA,TRBD1,CASSSQGANTEAFF,TGTGCCAGCAGTTCACAGGGGGCGAACACTGAAGCTTTCTTT
TRBV28,TRBJ2-1,once,TRBD2,CASSWAIAGGFNEQFF,TGTGCCAGCAGTTGGGCCATAGCGGGGGGATTCAATGAGCAGTTCTTC